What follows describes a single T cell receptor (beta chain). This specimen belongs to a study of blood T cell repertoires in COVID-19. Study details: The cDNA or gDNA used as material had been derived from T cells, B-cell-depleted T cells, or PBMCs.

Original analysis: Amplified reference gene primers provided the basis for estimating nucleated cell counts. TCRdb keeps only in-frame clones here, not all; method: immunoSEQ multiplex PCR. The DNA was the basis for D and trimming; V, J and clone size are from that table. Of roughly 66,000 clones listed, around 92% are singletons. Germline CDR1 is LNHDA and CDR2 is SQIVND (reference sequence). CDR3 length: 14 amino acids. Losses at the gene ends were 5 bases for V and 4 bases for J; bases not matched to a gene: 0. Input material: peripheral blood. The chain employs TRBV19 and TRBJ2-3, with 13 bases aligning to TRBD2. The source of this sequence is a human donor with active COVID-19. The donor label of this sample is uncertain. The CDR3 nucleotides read TGTGCCAGTAGTGGACTAGCGGGAGCAGATACGCAGTATTTT. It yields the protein CASSGLAGADTQYF.